Listed here are 25 T cell receptor beta chains from one sample, sequenced in a study of T cells in Graves' hyperthyroidism and ophthalmopathy (dated by TCRdb to the late 2010s). Libraries were constructed by multiplex PCR. The data were produced on an Illumina HiSeq 2000. TCR beta CDR3 regions were amplified from RNA transcripts. The TCR CDR3 was subjected to a first round of RT-PCR using the HTBI primer set and the Qiagen OneStep RT-PCR kit. TCRdb reprocessing: public reads trimmed at Q25 with fastp, clones called with MiXCR, in-frame beta chains kept. When rows share a CDR3 protein, they turn into one entry using the most common DNA and genes. Within this sample are 400,000 or so distinct CDR3 sequences, with more than 14% of them counted one time only. The biggest ten clones account for around 20% of the sample. Sequenced material: blood. The receptor source for this set is a woman aged 30 to 39 with Graves' ophthalmopathy.

This clonotype was observed at least ten times. The chain recombines TRBV6-1 with TRBJ2-7; D not certain. The CDR3 totals 13 residues. Germline V gene data show CDR1 as MNHNS and CDR2 as SASEGT. V dropped 0 bases and J dropped 6 bases, with 9 bases sitting between them. The CDR3 sequence: CASSEAWISEQYF. The CDR3 DNA reads as TGTGCCAGCAGTGAAGCGTGGATCTCCGAGCAGTACTTC.

This sequence joins TRBV11-2 and TRBJ2-5, with 9 bases aligning to TRBD1. Trimming removed 5 bases from V and 5 bases from J; junction bases left unmatched: 6. The CDR3 covers 14 residues. CDR1 SGHAT and CDR2 FQNNGV come from the germline V gene. The CDR3 DNA is TGTGCCAGCAGCGGACAGGGGAAAAGGGAGACCCAGTACTTC. It is translated as CASSGQGKRETQYF.

The sample holds many counts of this clonotype. This chain uses TRBV11-2 with TRBJ2-2; D could derive from TRBD1 or TRBD2 (5 bases each). Deletions cut 0 bases from V and 7 bases from J, with 6 bases between. Per germline, CDR1 SGHAT and CDR2 FQNNGV. The CDR3 has 13 residues. The CDR3 nucleotides are TGTGCCAGCAGCTTAGAGAGGGGCGGGGAGCTGTTTTTT. It is translated as CASSLERGGELFF. The variable domain in full, completed from reference TRBV11-2 and TRBJ2-2, reads EAGVAQSPRYKIIEKRQSVAFWCNPISGHATLYWYQQILGQGPKLLIQFQNNGVVDDSQLPKDRFSAERLKGVDSTLKIQPAKLEDSAVYLCASSLERGGELFFGEGSRLTVL.

V usage is TRBV15 and J usage is TRBJ2-2, with D possibly being TRBD1 or TRBD2 (6 bases each). Germline loops: CDR1 LNHNV, CDR2 YYDKDF (reference sequence). CDR3 length: 17 amino acids. The V gene lost 1 base and the J gene lost 9 bases, with 21 bases spanning the gap. The CDR3 sequence: CATSRGYTGRGSRELFF. The CDR3 bases are TGTGCCACCAGCAGAGGTTACACAGGGCGGGGAAGCCGGGAGCTGTTTTTT.

In its sample, this clonotype was seen many times. The chain joins TRBV7-2 to TRBJ2-1; TRBD1 matches at 11 bases. With 5 bases clipped from V and 8 bases from J, the junction kept 5 bases outside the gene matches. Germline V gene sequence: CDR1 SGHTA, CDR2 FQGNSA. There are 14 residues in the CDR3. CDR3 protein: CASSLRTGGDEQFF. The CDR3 DNA follows: TGTGCCAGCAGCCTGCGGACAGGGGGCGATGAGCAGTTCTTC.

The V call is TRBV6-2 or TRBV6-3, the J call TRBJ2-1; 13 positions agree with TRBD2. Germline assignment: CDR1 MNHEY and CDR2 SVGEGT. The junction had 7 bases not matched to a gene; V was cut back by 6 bases and J by 5 bases. The CDR3 has 16 residues. Here the CDR3 reads CASSVTSGGNNNEQFF. CDR3 DNA: TGTGCCAGCAGCGTGACTAGCGGGGGGAACAACAATGAGCAGTTCTTC.

This clonotype has a handful of counts. The chain couples TRBV30 to TRBJ1-2; TRBD1 agrees at 8 bases. Germline assignment: CDR1 GTSNPN and CDR2 SVGIG (reference sequence). The V and J ends lost 0 bases and 8 bases, in that order; junction bases with no gene match: 8. This CDR3 spans 14 amino acids. CDR3 DNA: TGTGCCTGGAGTGTGCAGGGGGCGCCGAGGGGCTACACCTTC. It specifies CAWSVQGAPRGYTF.

This clonotype was counted many times. This chain uses TRBV2 with TRBJ2-3; 8 nucleotides align to TRBD2. Looked up from germline, CDR1 is SNHLY and CDR2 is FYNNEI. This CDR3 region has 14 residues. With V trimmed by 3 bases and J by 4 bases, 3 bases remained unmatched. The CDR3 region is CASSERGAPDTQYF. The DNA of the CDR3 is TGTGCCAGCAGTGAGCGGGGGGCCCCAGATACGCAGTATTTT.

The sample holds many counts of this clonotype. The CDR3 DNA reads as TGTGCCAGCAGCTTAGAGCAGGGTCAAGGCTCCTACGAGCAGTACTTC. It is translated as CASSLEQGQGSYEQYF. The gene calls are TRBV7-2 and TRBJ2-7, with D possibly being TRBD1 (5 bases). The V end was cut by 1 base, the J end by 0 bases, with 13 bases between. The CDR3 consists of 16 residues. Per germline, CDR1 SGHTA and CDR2 FQGNSA.

The table lists this clonotype with many counts. The chain is built from TRBV5-8 and TRBJ2-5, with 13 bases aligning to TRBD2. Germline CDR1 and CDR2: SGHTS and YDEGEE. Trimming cost V 5 bases and J 0 bases; bases outside gene matches: 4. The CDR3 length is 16 residues. The CDR3 is CASSPGLAGDQETQYF. Written as DNA, the CDR3 is TGTGCCAGCAGTCCTGGACTAGCGGGGGACCAAGAGACCCAGTACTTC.

This clonotype was detected ten times or more. The chain couples TRBV5-1 to TRBJ2-3; 10 bases are shared with TRBD2. Unmatched junction bases numbered 11, after V lost 2 bases and J lost 2 bases. The CDR3 consists of 18 residues. The germline CDR1 and CDR2 sequences are SGHRS and YFSETQ. CDR3 region: CASSFAEGLATTTDTQYF. CDR3 in DNA: TGCGCCAGCAGCTTCGCGGAGGGACTAGCGACGACCACAGATACGCAGTATTTT.

The V gene is TRBV3-1, the J gene TRBJ2-3, with 12 bases that match TRBD2. V was clipped by 1 base and J by 2 bases; unmatched bases: 10. Germline V gives CDR1 LGHDT, CDR2 YNNKEL (reference sequence). The CDR3 length is 19 residues. The CDR3 DNA sequence: TGTGCCAGCAGCCAAGTACCTAGCGGGGGGGCCTGGATCACAGATACGCAGTATTTT. It is translated as CASSQVPSGGAWITDTQYF.

This clonotype was seen ten or more times. The rearrangement links TRBV4-1 to TRBJ2-7; 10 nucleotides match TRBD1. Germline-derived CDR1 and CDR2 are MGHRA and YSYEKL. CDR3 length: 16 residues. J was trimmed by 7 bases and V by 0 bases; bases with no gene match: 9. The CDR3: CASSQDPTGGWFEQYF. CDR3 DNA sequence: TGCGCCAGCAGCCAAGATCCGACAGGGGGCTGGTTTGAGCAGTACTTC.

This clonotype was picked up many times. The chain combines TRBV20-1 with TRBJ2-4, with 10 bases identical to TRBD1. Germline loops: CDR1 DFQATT, CDR2 SNEGSKA (reference sequence). This CDR3 region has 13 residues. The J segment lost 3 bases and the V segment lost 5 bases, leaving 1 base of the junction unmatched. The CDR3 DNA reads TGCAGTGCTCGGACAGGGGGCAAAAACATTCAGTACTTC. Translated: CSARTGGKNIQYF.

This clonotype was observed at least ten times. The chain employs TRBV28 and TRBJ2-1; D is unresolved. The V end was cut by 4 bases, the J end by 3 bases, with 19 bases between. The CDR3 totals 17 residues. The germline gives CDR1 MDHEN, CDR2 SYDVKM. The CDR3, as DNA: TGTGCCAGCAGTTCCCCTCTAATGTGGGCTAGCTACAATGAGCAGTTCTTC. It yields the protein CASSSPLMWASYNEQFF.

This clonotype occurred many times. The rearrangement joins TRBV20-1 to TRBJ1-3; D not certain. This CDR3 contains 13 residues. Trimming shortened V by 5 bases and J by 0 bases, and 8 bases separated the two germline ends. CDR1 DFQATT and CDR2 SNEGSKA come from the germline V gene (reference sequence). This CDR3 is CSAWTDSGNTIYF. The CDR3 nucleotides read TGCAGTGCTTGGACGGACTCTGGAAACACCATATATTTT.

In its sample, this clonotype was seen many times. V is TRBV18 and J is TRBJ1-2; D not certain. CDR3 length equals 15 residues. V lost 3 bases, J lost 3 bases, and 14 bases lay in between. Germline V gene data show CDR1 as KGHSH and CDR2 as LQKENI. The CDR3 bases are TGTGCCAGCTCACCTTTGGTAGGAAATGACTATGGCTACACCTTC. It yields the protein CASSPLVGNDYGYTF.

This clonotype was counted at least ten times. The CDR3 nucleotides are TGTGCCAGCAGCCCAGAGCGAGGGGGAGGGCCGAACACTGAAGCTTTCTTT. Encoded protein: CASSPERGGGPNTEAFF. The gene calls are TRBV7-9 and TRBJ1-1; weak D call: TRBD1 (6 bases). This CDR3 has 17 amino acids. The germline V gene has CDR1 SEHNR and CDR2 FQNEAQ (reference sequence). V lost 5 bases and J 1 base, leaving 20 bases between the germline ends. The variable domain in full, with the rest retrieved from reference TRBV7-9 and TRBJ1-1, is DTGVSQNPRHKITKRGQNVTFRCDPISEHNRLYWYRQTLGQGPEFLTYFQNEAQLEKSRLLSDRFSAERPKGSFSTLEIQRTEQGDSAMYLCASSPERGGGPNTEAFFGQGTRLTVV.

This clonotype was observed a handful of times. This could be a read error, since a much larger clone is one nucleotide away. This chain uses TRBV5-1 with TRBJ2-7; D is unclear. This CDR3 is 17 amino acids long. The germline V and J ends were trimmed by 3 bases and 7 bases, with 26 bases remaining between them. Germline values: CDR1 SGHRS, CDR2 YFSETQ. CDR3: CASSSGARSAIVDEQYF. The CDR3 DNA reads TGCGCCAGCAGCTCTGGCGCACGGAGCGCGATTGTGGATGAGCAGTACTTC.

In its sample, this clonotype was seen many times. The chain couples TRBV7-9 to TRBJ2-2; perhaps TRBD1 as D (6 bases). The CDR3 contains 16 residues. The germline V and J ends were trimmed by 8 bases and 3 bases, with 19 bases remaining between them. The V gene's germline CDR1 is SEHNR and CDR2 FQNEAQ (reference sequence). The DNA for the CDR3 is TGTGCCAGCGGACAACCCTTAGGGGGAGACACCGGGGAGCTGTTTTTT. It encodes CASGQPLGGDTGELFF.

This clonotype was detected ten times or more. V gene TRBV28 combines with J gene TRBJ1-5; 8 bases map to TRBD1. The CDR3 has 13 amino acids. J was trimmed by 3 bases and V by 11 bases; bases with no gene match: 6. Looked up from germline, CDR1 is MDHEN and CDR2 is SYDVKM. The CDR3 protein is CALSGGYNQPQHF. The CDR3 DNA follows: TGTGCCCTATCAGGGGGCTACAATCAGCCCCAGCATTTT. The entire variable domain, with the rest obtained from reference TRBV28 and TRBJ1-5, is as follows: DVKVTQSSRYLVKRTGEKVFLECVQDMDHENMFWYRQDPGLGLRLIYFSYDVKMKEKGDIPEGYSVSREKKERFSLILESASTNQTSMYLCALSGGYNQPQHFGDGTRLSIL.

This clonotype was counted ten times or more. The V gene is TRBV20-1, the J gene TRBJ2-3; 10 bases are a match to TRBD2. The CDR3 is 14 amino acids. Unmatched junction bases numbered 6, after V lost 3 bases and J lost 6 bases. Germline CDR1 and CDR2: DFQATT and SNEGSKA (reference sequence). CDR3 sequence reads: CSARSGGAVDTQYF. The CDR3 nucleotides read TGCAGTGCTAGGAGCGGGGGGGCCGTCGATACGCAGTATTTT.

This clonotype was observed many times. The chain links TRBV7-2 to TRBJ2-7; D is unclear. Germline values: CDR1 SGHTA, CDR2 FQGNSA. V shed 4 bases and J shed 5 bases, with 15 bases lying between them. The CDR3 sequence is 14 residues long. The CDR3 sequence is CASSSQGLRDEQYF. For the CDR3, the DNA is TGTGCCAGCAGCTCTCAAGGGCTTCGGGACGAGCAGTACTTC.

The chain employs TRBV20-1 and TRBJ2-2, with 8 bases matching TRBD2. The CDR3 extends over 14 amino acids. J gave up 4 bases and V 3 bases, and 4 bases lay outside the gene matches. CDR1 and CDR2 from the germline V gene are DFQATT and SNEGSKA (reference sequence). CDR3 nucleotide sequence: TGCAGTGCTAGTCTGGCGGGGGGCACCGGGGAGCTGTTTTTT. Protein: CSASLAGGTGELFF.

Remarks on this clonotype: Possible read error: a much larger clone is one base away. The V and J genes are TRBV30 and TRBJ2-2; D is tentatively TRBD1 or TRBD2 (5 bases each). The CDR3 is made up of 13 amino acids. Germline assignment: CDR1 GTSNPN and CDR2 SVGIG (reference sequence). In DNA, the CDR3 is TGTGCCTGGAGTGTACAGGCGTCCGGGGAGCCGTTTTTT. Encoded protein: CAWSVQASGEPFF.